This TCR beta chain is from a study of cytomegalovirus exposure and HLA in healthy donors. Use of 60 Vbeta and 13 Jbeta primers characterized the PCR. This table comes from immunoSEQ multiplex PCR, and its TCRdb copy is limited to in-frame clones, with some not included. The data contain 110,000 to 150,000 clones, approximately 80% of them singletons. V lost 0 bases to trimming and J lost 6 bases, with 15 bases between them. The CDR3 is 16 amino acids. Germline CDR1 reads MGHRA; CDR2 reads YSYEKL. The receptor was isolated from a male donor in good health and CMV-seronegative. The sequencing input was PBMCs. The chain couples TRBV4-1 to TRBJ1-5, with a tentative D call TRBD1 (5 bases). The CDR3 bases are TGCGCCAGCAGCCAAGAGTTCCAGGGATTGTTTCAGCCCCAGCATTTT. It is translated as CASSQEFQGLFQPQHF.